This entry lists 4 T cell receptor beta chains sequenced from one sample in a study of blood T cell repertoires in COVID-19. Assay used: immunoSEQ multiplex PCR; TCRdb lists only in-frame clones, some missing. The sample includes about 190,000 clones, roughly three quarters seen only once; the top ten take approximately 15%. The sequencing sample was made of peripheral blood. The receptor source for this set is a man between 60 and 70 years old with active or convalescent COVID-19.

The V gene is TRBV27, the J gene TRBJ1-1, with D possibly matching TRBD1 (5 bases). V lost 5 bases, J lost 4 bases, and 11 bases lay in between. The CDR3 sequence is 13 residues long. The germline gives CDR1 MNHEY, CDR2 SMNVEV (reference sequence). CDR3 in amino acids: CASSPAGGTEAFF. In DNA, the CDR3 is TGTGCCAGCAGTCCCGCGGGGGGCACTGAAGCTTTCTTT.

The chain combines TRBV27 with TRBJ2-1, with a tentative D call TRBD2 (6 bases). CDR1 MNHEY and CDR2 SMNVEV come from the germline V gene (reference sequence). Trimming shortened V by 5 bases and J by 3 bases, and 14 bases separated the two germline ends. The CDR3 consists of 15 residues. CDR3 nucleotide sequence: TGTGCCAGCAGTAAGACTAGTCCTAACTACAATGAGCAGTTCTTC. Translation: CASSKTSPNYNEQFF.

This chain connects TRBV27 to TRBJ1-2; 7 nucleotides align to TRBD1. CDR1 and CDR2 (germline): MNHEY, SMNVEV (reference sequence). CDR3 length equals 15 residues. The ends lost 4 bases at V and 0 bases at J; junction bases unmatched: 5. Here the CDR3 DNA reads TGTGCCAGCAGTTCCTCAGGGGGAGCTAACTATGGCTACACCTTC. Amino acid sequence: CASSSSGGANYGYTF.

The chain combines TRBV5-6 with TRBJ2-3, with D maybe TRBD2 (6 bases). The CDR3 runs to 14 residues. V was trimmed by 1 base and J by 3 bases, leaving 9 bases between them. Germline CDR1 reads SGHDT; CDR2 reads YYEEEE. The CDR3: CASSLTSRTDTQYF. CDR3 sequence (DNA): TGTGCCAGCAGCTTGACTAGCCGTACAGATACGCAGTATTTT.